Listed below are T cell receptor beta chains from one sample, sequenced in a study of blood T cell repertoires in COVID-19. Here immunoSEQ multiplex PCR was the method, and the copy in TCRdb shows in-frame clones only, minus some. The table includes 65,000 to 90,000 clones, 75% to 90% detected once. The sequenced sample consisted of peripheral blood. These receptors came from a man of 80 years or more with active or convalescent COVID-19. Both conserved end residues are part of each CDR3. D genes are given only for firm matches.

V gene: TRBV6-2/TRBV6-3
D gene: NA
J gene: TRBJ2-5
CDR3 protein: CASSQQRTESQYF
CDR3 DNA: TGTGCCAGCAGTCAGCAGCGGACGGAGAGCCAGTACTTC

V gene: TRBV7-6
D gene: TRBD2
J gene: TRBJ2-3
CDR3 protein: CASRTSGGAEGTDTQYF
CDR3 DNA: TGTGCCAGCCGAACTAGCGGGGGGGCGGAAGGCACAGATACGCAGTATTTT

V gene: TRBV9
D gene: TRBD2
J gene: TRBJ2-7
CDR3 protein: CASSAGTSGRYEQYF
CDR3 DNA: TGTGCCAGCAGCGCGGGGACTAGCGGGAGATACGAGCAGTACTTC

V gene: TRBV5-1
D gene: NA
J gene: TRBJ2-3
CDR3 protein: CASSFGGLTDTQYF
CDR3 DNA: TGCGCCAGCAGCTTCGGCGGTCTCACAGATACGCAGTATTTT

V gene: TRBV7-2
D gene: NA
J gene: TRBJ2-5
CDR3 protein: CASSLAGGALETQYF
CDR3 DNA: TGTGCCAGCAGCTTAGCAGGGGGGGCGCTTGAGACCCAGTACTTC

V gene: TRBV5-5
D gene: NA
J gene: TRBJ2-7
CDR3 protein: CASSLRWQEQYEQYF
CDR3 DNA: TGTGCCAGCAGCTTGAGGTGGCAGGAACAATACGAGCAGTACTTC

V gene: TRBV30
D gene: TRBD1
J gene: TRBJ2-3
CDR3 protein: CAWIARGTDTQYF
CDR3 DNA: TGTGCCTGGATCGCCAGGGGGACAGATACGCAGTATTTT

V gene: TRBV6-5
D gene: NA
J gene: TRBJ2-2
CDR3 protein: CASSYGVGTGELFF
CDR3 DNA: TGTGCCAGCAGTTACGGAGTGGGCACCGGGGAGCTGTTTTTT

V gene: TRBV19
D gene: TRBD2
J gene: TRBJ2-1
CDR3 protein: CASSIDGRTSSYNEQFF
CDR3 DNA: TGTGCCAGTAGTATAGACGGTAGGACTAGCTCCTACAATGAGCAGTTCTTC

V gene: TRBV6-5
D gene: NA
J gene: TRBJ1-6
CDR3 protein: CASSNRQASSPLHF
CDR3 DNA: TGTGCCAGCAGTAATCGACAGGCATCTTCACCCCTCCACTTT

V gene: TRBV19
D gene: NA
J gene: TRBJ1-5
CDR3 protein: CASRPGVRGFNQPQHF
CDR3 DNA: TGTGCCAGTAGACCAGGGGTACGAGGTTTTAATCAGCCCCAGCATTTT